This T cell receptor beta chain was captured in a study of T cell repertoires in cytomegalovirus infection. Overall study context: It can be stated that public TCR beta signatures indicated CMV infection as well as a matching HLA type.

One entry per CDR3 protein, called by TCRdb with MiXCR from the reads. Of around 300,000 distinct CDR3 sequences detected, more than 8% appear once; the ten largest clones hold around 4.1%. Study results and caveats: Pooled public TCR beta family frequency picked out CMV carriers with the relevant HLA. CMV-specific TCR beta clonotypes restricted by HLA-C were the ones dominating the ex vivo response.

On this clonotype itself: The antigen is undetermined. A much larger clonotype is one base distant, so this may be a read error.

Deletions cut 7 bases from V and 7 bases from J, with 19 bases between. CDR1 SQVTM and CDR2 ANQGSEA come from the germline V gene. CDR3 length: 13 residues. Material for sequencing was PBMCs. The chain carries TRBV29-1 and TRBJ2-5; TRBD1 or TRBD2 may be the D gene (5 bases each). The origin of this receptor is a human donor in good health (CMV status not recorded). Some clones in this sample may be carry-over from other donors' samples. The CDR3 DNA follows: TGCAGCGAGGACCTCCCCGGGACCCCGACCCAGTACTTC. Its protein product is CSEDLPGTPTQYF.